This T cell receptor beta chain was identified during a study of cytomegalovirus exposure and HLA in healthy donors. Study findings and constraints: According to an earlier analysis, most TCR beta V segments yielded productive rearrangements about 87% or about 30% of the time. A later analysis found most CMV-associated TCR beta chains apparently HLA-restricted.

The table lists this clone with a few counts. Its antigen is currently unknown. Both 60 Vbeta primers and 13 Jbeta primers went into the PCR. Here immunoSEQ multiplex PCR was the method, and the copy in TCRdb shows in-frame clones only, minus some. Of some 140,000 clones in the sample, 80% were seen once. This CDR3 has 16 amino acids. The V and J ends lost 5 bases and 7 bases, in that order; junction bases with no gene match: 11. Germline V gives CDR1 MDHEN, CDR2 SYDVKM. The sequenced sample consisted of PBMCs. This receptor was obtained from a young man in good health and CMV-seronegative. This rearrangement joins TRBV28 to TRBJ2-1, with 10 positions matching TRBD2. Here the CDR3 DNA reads TGTGCCAGCAGTCCCGGTGGAGCGGGAGGGCGAAATGAGCAGTTCTTC. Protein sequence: CASSPGGAGGRNEQFF.